The entry below describes one T cell receptor (beta chain). The CDR3 is made up of 12 amino acids. CDR1 and CDR2 (germline): LGHDT, YNNKEL (reference sequence). Deletions cut 1 base from V and 6 bases from J, with 7 bases between. The sample comes from a study of blood T cell repertoires in COVID-19. Assay used: immunoSEQ multiplex PCR; TCRdb lists only in-frame clones, some missing. The data hold around 55,000 clones, with roughly nine tenths observed a single time. The clonotype was recovered from a middle-aged man with acute or convalescent COVID-19. The rearrangement links TRBV3-1 (or the pseudogene TRBV3-2) to TRBJ2-7; weak D call: TRBD2 (6 bases). The specimen sequenced was peripheral blood. The CDR3 sequence: CASSQVAAEQYF. Here the CDR3 DNA reads TGTGCCAGCAGCCAAGTAGCGGCCGAGCAGTACTTC.